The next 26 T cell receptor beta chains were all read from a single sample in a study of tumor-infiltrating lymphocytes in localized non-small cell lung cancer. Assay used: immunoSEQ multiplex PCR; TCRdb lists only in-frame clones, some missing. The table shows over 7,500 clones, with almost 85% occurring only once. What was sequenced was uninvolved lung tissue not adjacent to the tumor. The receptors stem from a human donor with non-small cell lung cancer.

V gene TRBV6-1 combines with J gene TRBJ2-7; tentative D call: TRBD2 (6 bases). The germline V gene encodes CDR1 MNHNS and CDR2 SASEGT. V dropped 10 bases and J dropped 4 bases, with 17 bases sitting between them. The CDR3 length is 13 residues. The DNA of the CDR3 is TGTGCCATACGGCGGGAAGGGGTATACGAGCAGTACTTC. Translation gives CAIRREGVYEQYF.

This chain's CDR3 is CASSYRGDTQYF. CDR3 DNA: TGTGCCAGCAGTTACAGGGGGGATACGCAGTATTTT. The chain recombines TRBV6-5 with TRBJ2-3; maybe TRBD1 (6 bases). The CDR3 length is 12 residues. The germline V gene encodes CDR1 MNHEY and CDR2 SVGAGI. The V end was cut by 2 bases, the J end by 6 bases, with 6 bases between.

The CDR3 region has the DNA TGTGCCTGGAGTGTAATTAGGCTAGCGGGACCCAGCGAGCGGTACGAGCAGTACTTC. Translation: CAWSVIRLAGPSERYEQYF. The V gene is TRBV30, the J gene TRBJ2-7, with 9 bases that match TRBD2. In germline, CDR1 is GTSNPN, CDR2 SVGIG (reference sequence). The CDR3 is 19 residues long. V lost 0 bases, J lost 4 bases, and 19 bases stayed unmatched.

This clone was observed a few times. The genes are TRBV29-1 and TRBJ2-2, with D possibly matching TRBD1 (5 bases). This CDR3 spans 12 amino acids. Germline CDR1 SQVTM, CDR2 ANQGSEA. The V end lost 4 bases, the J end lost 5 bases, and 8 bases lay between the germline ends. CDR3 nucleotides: TGCAGCGTTGTCAGGGCTACCGGGGAGCTGTTTTTT. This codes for CSVVRATGELFF.

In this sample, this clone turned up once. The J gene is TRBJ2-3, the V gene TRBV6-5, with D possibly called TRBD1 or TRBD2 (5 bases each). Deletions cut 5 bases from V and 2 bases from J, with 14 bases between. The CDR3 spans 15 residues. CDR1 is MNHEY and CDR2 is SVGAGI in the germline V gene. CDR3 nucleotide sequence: TGTGCCAGCAGTACGACCGGGACGGTCACAGATACGCAGTATTTT. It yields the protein CASSTTGTVTDTQYF.

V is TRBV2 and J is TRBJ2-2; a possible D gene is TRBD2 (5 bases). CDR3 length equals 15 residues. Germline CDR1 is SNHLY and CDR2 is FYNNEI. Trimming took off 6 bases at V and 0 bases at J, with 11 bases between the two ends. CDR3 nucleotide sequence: TGTGCCAGCAGGGAGACGGGGTCGAACACCGGGGAGCTGTTTTTT. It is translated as CASRETGSNTGELFF.

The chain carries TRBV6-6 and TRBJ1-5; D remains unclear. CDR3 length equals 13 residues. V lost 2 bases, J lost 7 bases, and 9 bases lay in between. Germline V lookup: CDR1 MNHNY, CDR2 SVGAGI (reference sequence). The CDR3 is CASSYVLQQPQHF. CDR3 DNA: TGTGCCAGCAGTTACGTCCTACAACAGCCCCAGCATTTT.

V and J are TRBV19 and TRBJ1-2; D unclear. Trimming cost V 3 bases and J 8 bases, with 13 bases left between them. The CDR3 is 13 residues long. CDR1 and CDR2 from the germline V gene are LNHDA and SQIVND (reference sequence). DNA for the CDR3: TGTGCCAGTAGTATTGGAGGCCCGGACGGCTACACCTTC. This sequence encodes CASSIGGPDGYTF.

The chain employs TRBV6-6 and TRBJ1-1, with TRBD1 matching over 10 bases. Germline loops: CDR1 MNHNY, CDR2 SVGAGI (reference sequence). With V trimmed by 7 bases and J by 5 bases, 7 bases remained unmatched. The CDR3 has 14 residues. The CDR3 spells CASNEGQGLTEAFF. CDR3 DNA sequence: TGTGCCAGCAACGAGGGACAGGGGTTGACTGAAGCTTTCTTT.

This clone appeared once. CDR3 in amino acids: CASSVGQGQGSYEQYF. DNA for the CDR3: TGTGCCAGCAGCGTAGGGCAGGGTCAAGGGTCCTACGAGCAGTACTTC. The chain couples TRBV9 to TRBJ2-7; D may be TRBD1 (5 bases). The V gene lost 0 bases and the J gene lost 1 base, with 14 bases spanning the gap. This CDR3 has 16 residues. CDR1 and CDR2 from the germline V gene are SGDLS and YYNGEE.

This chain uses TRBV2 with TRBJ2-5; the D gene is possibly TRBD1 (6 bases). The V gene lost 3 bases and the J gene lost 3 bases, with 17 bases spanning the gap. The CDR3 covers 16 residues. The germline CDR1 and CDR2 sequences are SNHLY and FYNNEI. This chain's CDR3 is CASSDFARGPKETQYF. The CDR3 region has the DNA TGTGCCAGCAGTGATTTCGCCAGGGGCCCTAAAGAGACCCAGTACTTC.

CDR3 in DNA: TGCGCCAGCAGCCAAGTGGGGCAACGATACGAGCAGTACTTC. This gives the protein CASSQVGQRYEQYF. The chain recombines TRBV4-1 with TRBJ2-7; a possible D gene is TRBD1 (5 bases). Germline values: CDR1 MGHRA, CDR2 YSYEKL. Trimming took off 1 base at V and 4 bases at J, with 11 bases between the two ends. The CDR3 extends over 14 amino acids.

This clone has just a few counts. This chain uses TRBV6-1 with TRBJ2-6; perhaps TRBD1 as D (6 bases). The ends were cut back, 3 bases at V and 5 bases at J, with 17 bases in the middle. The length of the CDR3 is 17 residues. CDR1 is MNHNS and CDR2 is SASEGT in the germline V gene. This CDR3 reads CASSDRDTSLWANVLTF. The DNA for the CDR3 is TGTGCCAGCAGTGACCGGGACACGTCCTTGTGGGCCAACGTCCTGACTTTC.

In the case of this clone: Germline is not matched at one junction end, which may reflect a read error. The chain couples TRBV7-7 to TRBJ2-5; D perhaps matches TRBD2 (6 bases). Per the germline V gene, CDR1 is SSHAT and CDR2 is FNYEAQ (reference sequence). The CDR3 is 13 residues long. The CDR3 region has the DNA TGTGCTAGCAGCCATGGAGGGGTAGAGACCCAGTACTTC. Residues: CASSHGGVETQYF.

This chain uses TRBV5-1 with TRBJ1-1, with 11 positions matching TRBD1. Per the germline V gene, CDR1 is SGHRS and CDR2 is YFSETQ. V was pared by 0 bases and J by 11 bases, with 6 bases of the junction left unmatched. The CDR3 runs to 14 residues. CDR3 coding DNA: TGCGCCAGCAGCTTGGCCCCGGGACAGGGGGAGGCTTTCTTT. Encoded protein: CASSLAPGQGEAFF.

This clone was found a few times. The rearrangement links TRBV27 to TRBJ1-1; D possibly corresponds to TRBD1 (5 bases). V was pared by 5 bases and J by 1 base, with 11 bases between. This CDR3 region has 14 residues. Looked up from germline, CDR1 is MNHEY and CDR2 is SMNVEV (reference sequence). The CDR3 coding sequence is TGTGCCAGCAGTCCGGGACGGACGAACACTGAAGCTTTCTTT. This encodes CASSPGRTNTEAFF.

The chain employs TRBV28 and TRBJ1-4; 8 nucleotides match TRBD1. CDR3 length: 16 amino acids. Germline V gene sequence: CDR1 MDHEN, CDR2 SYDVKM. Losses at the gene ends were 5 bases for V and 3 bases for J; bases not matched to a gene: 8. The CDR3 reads CASSPGGSGSNEKLFF. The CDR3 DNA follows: TGTGCCAGCAGTCCAGGGGGCTCCGGGTCTAATGAAAAACTGTTTTTT.

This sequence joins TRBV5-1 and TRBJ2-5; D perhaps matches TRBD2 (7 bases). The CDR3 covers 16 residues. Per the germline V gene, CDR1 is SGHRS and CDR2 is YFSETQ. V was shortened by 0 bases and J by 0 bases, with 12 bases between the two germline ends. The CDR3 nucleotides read TGCGCCAGCAGCTTGGCCAGGGGACTAAACCAAGAGACCCAGTACTTC. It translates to CASSLARGLNQETQYF.

CDR3 region: CASSAGFSLSYEQYF. The CDR3 bases are TGTGCCAGCAGTGCAGGCTTTTCTCTCTCCTACGAGCAGTACTTC. V and J are TRBV2 and TRBJ2-7; D call uncertain. Germline lookup yields CDR1 SNHLY and CDR2 FYNNEI. Deletions cut 4 bases from V and 0 bases from J, with 13 bases between. This CDR3 has 15 residues.

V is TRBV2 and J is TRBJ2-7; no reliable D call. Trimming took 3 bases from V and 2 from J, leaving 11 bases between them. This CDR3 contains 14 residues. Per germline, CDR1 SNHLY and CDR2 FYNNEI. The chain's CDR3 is CASSDSYSTYEQYF. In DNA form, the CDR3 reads TGTGCCAGCAGTGATAGCTATTCCACCTACGAGCAGTACTTC.

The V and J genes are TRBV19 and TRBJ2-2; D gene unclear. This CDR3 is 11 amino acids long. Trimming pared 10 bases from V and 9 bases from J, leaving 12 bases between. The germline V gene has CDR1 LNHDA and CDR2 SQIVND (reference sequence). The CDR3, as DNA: TGTGCCACCCAGGCAGGCCGGGAGCTGTTTTTT. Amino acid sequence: CATQAGRELFF.

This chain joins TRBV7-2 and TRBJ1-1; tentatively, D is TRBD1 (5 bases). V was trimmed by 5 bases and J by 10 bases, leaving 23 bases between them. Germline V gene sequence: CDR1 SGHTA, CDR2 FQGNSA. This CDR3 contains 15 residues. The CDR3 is CASSEQVLHAHRAFF. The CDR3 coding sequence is TGTGCCAGCAGCGAACAGGTTTTACATGCCCATCGAGCTTTCTTT.

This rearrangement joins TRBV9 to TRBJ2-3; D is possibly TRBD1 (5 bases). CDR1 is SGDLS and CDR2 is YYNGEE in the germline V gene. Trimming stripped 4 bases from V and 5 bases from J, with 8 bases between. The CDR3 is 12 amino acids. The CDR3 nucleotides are TGTGCCAGCAGCAAGGGGTTAGATACGCAGTATTTT. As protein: CASSKGLDTQYF.

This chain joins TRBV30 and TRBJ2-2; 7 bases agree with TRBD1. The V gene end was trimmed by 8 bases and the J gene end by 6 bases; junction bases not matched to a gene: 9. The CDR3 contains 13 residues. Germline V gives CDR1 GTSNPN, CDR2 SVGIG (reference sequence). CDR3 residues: CARDGQGAGELFF. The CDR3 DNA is TGTGCCAGAGATGGGCAGGGGGCCGGGGAGCTGTTTTTT.

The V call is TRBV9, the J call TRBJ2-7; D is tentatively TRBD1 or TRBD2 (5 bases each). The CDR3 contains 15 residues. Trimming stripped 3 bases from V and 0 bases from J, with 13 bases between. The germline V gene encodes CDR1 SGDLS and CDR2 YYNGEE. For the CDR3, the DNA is TGTGCCAGCAGCGAGCGTTGGGGGAGCTCCTACGAGCAGTACTTC. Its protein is CASSERWGSSYEQYF.

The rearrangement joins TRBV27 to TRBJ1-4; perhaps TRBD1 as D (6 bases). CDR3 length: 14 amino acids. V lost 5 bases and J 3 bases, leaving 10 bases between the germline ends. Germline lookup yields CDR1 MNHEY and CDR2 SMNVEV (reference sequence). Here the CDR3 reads CASSPRTANEKLFF. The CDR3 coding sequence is TGTGCCAGCAGTCCCCGGACAGCTAATGAAAAACTGTTTTTT.